The 22 T cell receptor beta chains in this list originate from one sample, sequenced in a study of blood T cell repertoires in COVID-19. Method: immunoSEQ multiplex PCR; TCRdb's copy keeps in-frame clones and lacks some. Here the sample spans 120,000 to 150,000 clones, 87% being singletons. Sequenced: peripheral blood. These receptors came from a man aged 80 or over with acute or convalescent COVID-19.

This clone was found once. The chain combines TRBV4-2 with TRBJ1-3; 7 bases map to TRBD1. This CDR3 is built from 18 residues. Germline assignment: CDR1 LGHNA and CDR2 YNFKEQ. The V gene end was trimmed by 1 base and the J gene end by 0 bases; junction bases not matched to a gene: 9. This CDR3 is CASSQGVPTGVSGNTIYF. CDR3 nucleotides: TGTGCCAGCAGCCAAGGGGTGCCTACAGGGGTCTCTGGAAACACCATATATTTT.

V and J are TRBV9 and TRBJ2-1; TRBD1 is a possible D gene (6 bases). This CDR3 has 19 residues. V was trimmed by 3 bases and J by 0 bases, leaving 22 bases between them. Germline CDR1 is SGDLS and CDR2 is YYNGEE. CDR3 protein: CASSATQGRGSGSYNEQFF. The CDR3 bases are TGTGCCAGCAGCGCAACACAGGGTCGGGGTAGTGGCTCCTACAATGAGCAGTTCTTC.

This sequence joins TRBV3-1 (or the pseudogene TRBV3-2) and TRBJ1-5; 7 bases are shared with TRBD1. Germline V gene sequence: CDR1 LGHDT, CDR2 YNNKEL (reference sequence). V trimming: 2 bases; J trimming: 7 bases; junction bases outside the gene matches: 2. The CDR3 is 13 amino acids. The CDR3 nucleotides are TGTGCCAGCAGCCAAACAGGGGTGCAGCCCCAGCATTTT. Translated: CASSQTGVQPQHF.

The chain couples TRBV6-1 to TRBJ1-2; unclear D gene. The CDR3 extends over 11 amino acids. Trimming pared 3 bases from V and 9 bases from J, leaving 8 bases between. CDR1 MNHNS and CDR2 SASEGT come from the germline V gene. Written as DNA, the CDR3 is TGTGCCAGCAGTGATGGGCAGAGCTACACCTTC. Protein sequence: CASSDGQSYTF.

The chain couples TRBV11-3 to TRBJ2-5; tentative D call: TRBD2 (5 bases). Germline-derived CDR1 and CDR2 are SGHNT and YENEEA. V lost 5 bases and J 0 bases, leaving 13 bases between the germline ends. The CDR3 spans 15 residues. CDR3 residues: CASSMGRRYQETQYF. DNA for the CDR3: TGTGCCAGCAGCATGGGCAGGAGGTACCAAGAGACCCAGTACTTC.

The chain has TRBV5-6 and TRBJ1-5; possible D gene TRBD1, 6 bases. This CDR3 region has 14 residues. Germline V gives CDR1 SGHDT, CDR2 YYEEEE. The ends were cut back, 0 bases at V and 6 bases at J, with 10 bases in the middle. CDR3 amino acids: CASSLGQAGQPQHF. The CDR3 bases are TGTGCCAGCAGCTTGGGACAGGCTGGTCAGCCCCAGCATTTT.

The chain links TRBV18 to TRBJ2-5; a weak D match, TRBD2 (5 bases). Germline CDR1 is KGHSH and CDR2 is LQKENI. CDR3 length: 15 residues. Trimming cost V 6 bases and J 1 base, with 15 bases left between them. As DNA, the CDR3 is TGTGCCAGCTCCAAAAACACCGGGATCCAAGAGACCCAGTACTTC. Protein sequence: CASSKNTGIQETQYF.

The V gene is TRBV6-5, the J gene TRBJ1-5; D is uncertain. The V end lost 5 bases, the J end lost 1 base, and 12 bases lay between the germline ends. The V gene's germline CDR1 is MNHEY and CDR2 SVGAGI. The CDR3 runs to 15 residues. As DNA, the CDR3 is TGTGCCAGCAGTACGGCTCGGGTAAGCAATCAGCCCCAGCATTTT. Its translation: CASSTARVSNQPQHF.

The chain employs TRBV7-3 and TRBJ1-1; D may be TRBD1 (5 bases). The CDR3 spans 14 residues. CDR1 is SGHTA, CDR2 FQGTGA, per germline. Trimming shortened V by 5 bases and J by 2 bases, and 12 bases separated the two germline ends. CDR3 amino acids: CASSPGHTNTEAFF. DNA of the CDR3: TGTGCCAGCAGCCCAGGACATACTAACACTGAAGCTTTCTTT.

The gene calls are TRBV5-1 and TRBJ2-1; D is possibly TRBD2 (6 bases). The V and J ends lost 3 bases and 6 bases respectively, with 13 bases between them. Germline V gene lookup returns CDR1 SGHRS and CDR2 YFSETQ. The CDR3 spans 14 residues. In nucleotides, the CDR3 is TGCGCCAGCAGCTCCGGGAGCGGATCCAATGAGCAGTTCTTC. Translating gives CASSSGSGSNEQFF.

About this clone itself: The junction shows a germline mismatch at one end, possibly a read error. This chain joins TRBV7-9 and TRBJ2-1, with 11 nucleotides matching TRBD2. The CDR3 covers 15 residues. Per germline, CDR1 SEHNR and CDR2 FQNEAQ (reference sequence). This CDR3 is CASRLAGGAYNEQFF. The CDR3, as DNA: TGTGCCAGCAGGTTAGCGGGAGGGGCCTACAATGAGCAGTTCTTC.

The chain carries TRBV25-1 and TRBJ2-7; D is uncertain. The CDR3 loop spans 12 amino acids. CDR1 is MGHDK, CDR2 SYGVNS, per germline. Trimming shortened V by 1 base and J by 2 bases, and 3 bases separated the two germline ends. The CDR3 nucleotides are TGTGCCAGCAGTGAATCTACCTACGAGCAGTACTTC. Protein sequence: CASSESTYEQYF.

This clone came up once. V usage is TRBV19 and J usage is TRBJ2-7; the match to TRBD1 covers 7 bases. The CDR3 extends over 15 amino acids. From germline, CDR1 is LNHDA and CDR2 SQIVND (reference sequence). After removal of 7 bases from V and 2 bases from J, the junction contained 11 bases not matched to a gene. CDR3 DNA: TGTGCCAGTACGAAGACAGGGTTGGGAACCTACGAGCAGTACTTC. It translates to CASTKTGLGTYEQYF.

This clone has just one count. The chain employs TRBV19 and TRBJ2-7; D may be TRBD1 (5 bases). Germline V CDR1 and CDR2: LNHDA, SQIVND (reference sequence). The CDR3 has 14 amino acids. V lost 6 bases and J 3 bases, leaving 15 bases between the germline ends. The CDR3 region is CASSQGVPYYEQYF. CDR3 nucleotides: TGTGCCAGTAGCCAAGGGGTTCCCTACTACGAGCAGTACTTC.

This clone was counted only a few times. The genes are TRBV11-3 and TRBJ2-3; D perhaps matches TRBD1 (5 bases). The germline V gene has CDR1 SGHNT and CDR2 YENEEA. The CDR3 contains 13 residues. Trimming removed 5 bases from V and 2 bases from J, with 8 bases in between. CDR3: CASSPGSTDTQYF. CDR3 sequence (DNA): TGTGCCAGCAGCCCAGGGTCCACAGATACGCAGTATTTT.

The chain links TRBV6-6 to TRBJ2-7; TRBD2 might be the D (6 bases). V was cut by 0 bases and J by 4 bases, with 13 bases left in between. From germline, CDR1 is MNHNY and CDR2 SVGAGI (reference sequence). The CDR3 totals 15 residues. The CDR3 DNA sequence: TGTGCCAGCAGTTACTCGAGGGACTCCCCGTACGAGCAGTACTTC. Translating it yields CASSYSRDSPYEQYF.

Regarding this clone: One end of the junction varies from germline; a read error may be responsible. The chain carries TRBV5-6 and TRBJ2-1; 8 bases fit TRBD2. CDR3 length equals 12 residues. CDR1 is SGHDT and CDR2 is YYEEEE in the germline V gene. The CDR3 coding sequence is TGTGCCAGCAGCATAGCGGGACGGGCGGAGGTCTTC. This encodes CASSIAGRAEVF.

The rearrangement joins TRBV9 to TRBJ1-4; tentatively, D is TRBD1 (6 bases). The germline CDR1 and CDR2 sequences are SGDLS and YYNGEE. V lost 4 bases to trimming and J lost 4 bases, with 14 bases between them. The CDR3 has 15 amino acids. In DNA, the CDR3 is TGTGCCAGCAGCCCACAGGGTGGAAGTAATGAAAAACTGTTTTTT. Protein sequence: CASSPQGGSNEKLFF.

The chain links TRBV28 to TRBJ2-1, with TRBD2 matching over 8 bases. CDR1 and CDR2 (germline): MDHEN, SYDVKM. There are 15 residues in the CDR3. J lost 5 bases, V lost 8 bases, and 11 bases had no gene match. CDR3 nucleotide sequence: TGTGCCAGCCTCAAAGCGGGGGTAGGTAACAATGAGCAGTTCTTC. It encodes CASLKAGVGNNEQFF. Together with reference TRBV28 and TRBJ2-1, the CDR3 gives the full variable domain: DVKVTQSSRYLVKRTGEKVFLECVQDMDHENMFWYRQDPGLGLRLIYFSYDVKMKEKGDIPEGYSVSREKKERFSLILESASTNQTSMYLCASLKAGVGNNEQFFGPGTRLTVL.

The CDR3 here is CASSQAAGAQQYF. In DNA, the CDR3 is TGTGCCAGCAGCCAAGCGGCAGGGGCCCAGCAGTACTTC. The chain employs TRBV3-1 (or the pseudogene TRBV3-2) and TRBJ2-7, with TRBD1 as a possible D gene (6 bases). The CDR3 loop spans 13 amino acids. The germline gives CDR1 LGHDT, CDR2 YNNKEL (reference sequence). Trimming took 1 base from V and 8 from J, leaving 12 bases between them.

This chain joins TRBV2 and TRBJ1-6; TRBD1 matches at 11 bases. Germline V gene data show CDR1 as SNHLY and CDR2 as FYNNEI. This CDR3 is built from 15 residues. Trimming cost V 3 bases and J 9 bases; bases outside gene matches: 4. The CDR3 protein is CASSDSGQGVSPLHF. CDR3 in DNA: TGTGCCAGCAGTGATTCGGGACAGGGGGTTTCACCCCTCCACTTT. The whole variable domain, remainder taken from reference TRBV2 and TRBJ1-6, is EPEVTQTPSHQVTQMGQEVILRCVPISNHLYFYWYRQILGQKVEFLVSFYNNEISEKSEIFDDQFSVERPDGSNFTLKIRSTKLEDSAMYFCASSDSGQGVSPLHFGNGTRLTVT.

The rearrangement links TRBV5-5 to TRBJ2-3; D gene unclear. Between the trimmed V and J ends, which lost 0 bases and 0 bases, there was a span of 8 bases. The germline gives CDR1 SGHKS, CDR2 YYEKEE (reference sequence). The CDR3 has 15 residues. CDR3 protein: CASSLVAFSTDTQYF. The DNA of the CDR3 is TGTGCCAGCAGCTTGGTTGCGTTTAGCACAGATACGCAGTATTTT.